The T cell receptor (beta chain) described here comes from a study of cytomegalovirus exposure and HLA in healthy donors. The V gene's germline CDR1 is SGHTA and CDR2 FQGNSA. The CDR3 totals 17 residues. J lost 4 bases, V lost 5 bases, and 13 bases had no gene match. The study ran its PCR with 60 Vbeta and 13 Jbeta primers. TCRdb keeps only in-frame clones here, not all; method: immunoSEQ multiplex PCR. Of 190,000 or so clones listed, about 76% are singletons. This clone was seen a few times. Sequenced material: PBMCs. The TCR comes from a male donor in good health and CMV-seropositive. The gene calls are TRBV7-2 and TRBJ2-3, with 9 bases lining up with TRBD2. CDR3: CASSATSGSAVADTQYF. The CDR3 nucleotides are TGTGCCAGCAGCGCTACTAGCGGGTCCGCGGTCGCAGATACGCAGTATTTT.